This entry describes one TCR beta chain. Germline loops: CDR1 SNHLY, CDR2 FYNNEI. The V and J ends lost 4 bases and 0 bases, in that order; junction bases with no gene match: 1. The CDR3 has 17 residues. The data were obtained in a study of blood T cell repertoires in COVID-19. Using immunoSEQ multiplex PCR, the repertoire was profiled, and TCRdb retains in-frame clones only, with some absent. The sample includes roughly 43,000 clones, approximately 80% of them seen just once. The rearrangement joins TRBV2 to TRBJ2-2; 14 nucleotides align to TRBD2. The sequenced sample was peripheral blood. The TCR sequence derives from an elderly woman with acute or convalescent COVID-19. The CDR3 sequence is CASSGTSGGPNTGELFF. In DNA, the CDR3 is TGTGCCAGCAGTGGGACTAGCGGGGGGCCGAACACCGGGGAGCTGTTTTTT.